This T cell receptor beta chain stems from a study of T cell responses to AZD1222 COVID-19 vaccine. General observations from the study: The donor group comprised mostly white British people and more females; the analysis possibly underestimated clonal diversity. Mapped onto spike, vaccine-associated CD4 TCRs spanned it and were dominant at 160-218 and 743-854. The peak T cell response came first, and repertoires were sampled only after it.

TCRdb's table, derived via immunoSEQ multiplex PCR, lists solely in-frame clones and lacks some. The sample carries 170,000 or so clones, 90% recorded once. Trimming pared 7 bases from V and 7 bases from J, leaving 16 bases between. This CDR3 is built from 14 residues. Germline lookup yields CDR1 SGHTA and CDR2 FQGNSA. In regard to this clone: The antigen remains undetermined.

The sample was peripheral blood, taken on day 0 of AZD1222 vaccination. This sequence originates from an adult in good health. The chain carries TRBV7-2 and TRBJ2-2, with D possibly TRBD1 on 5 matching bases. The CDR3 reads CASNAGIRVGELFF. CDR3 DNA sequence: TGTGCCAGCAATGCAGGGATAAGGGTCGGGGAGCTGTTTTTT.